This T cell receptor beta chain is drawn from a study of shared clonotypes between healthy human individuals. Trimming at V came to 4 bases and at J to 0 bases, leaving 4 bases not matched to a gene. The CDR3 is 14 residues long. Germline CDR1 SGHRS, CDR2 YFSETQ. Data came from immunoSEQ multiplex PCR; TCRdb stores just in-frame clones and leaves some out. This table holds 2 million to 2.5 million clones, approximately 95% found once. Sequences were obtained from naive CD4+ T cells from PBMCs. Noted subset: CD45RA+ positively selected. The chain recombines TRBV5-1 with TRBJ2-7; 7 nucleotides match TRBD1. The clonotype comes from a man younger than 30 in good health. Some clones in this sample may be carry-over from other donors' samples. In nucleotides, the CDR3 is TGCGCCAGCAGCATTACAGGGGCCTCCTACGAGCAGTACTTC. It specifies CASSITGASYEQYF.